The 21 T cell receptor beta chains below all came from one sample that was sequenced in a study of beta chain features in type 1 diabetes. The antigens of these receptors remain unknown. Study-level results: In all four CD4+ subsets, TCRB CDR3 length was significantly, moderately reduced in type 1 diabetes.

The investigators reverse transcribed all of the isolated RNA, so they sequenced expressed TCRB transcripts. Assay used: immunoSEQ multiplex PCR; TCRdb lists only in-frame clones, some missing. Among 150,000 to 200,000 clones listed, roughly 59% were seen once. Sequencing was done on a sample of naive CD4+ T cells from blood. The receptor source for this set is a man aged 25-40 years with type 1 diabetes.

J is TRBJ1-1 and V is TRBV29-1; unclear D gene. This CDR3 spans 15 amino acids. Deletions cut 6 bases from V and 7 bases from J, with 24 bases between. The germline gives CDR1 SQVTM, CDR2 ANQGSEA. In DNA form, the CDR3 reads TGCAGCGTATCGCTTATCTTTGGGCCTAGCTTTGAAGCTTTCTTT. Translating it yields CSVSLIFGPSFEAFF.

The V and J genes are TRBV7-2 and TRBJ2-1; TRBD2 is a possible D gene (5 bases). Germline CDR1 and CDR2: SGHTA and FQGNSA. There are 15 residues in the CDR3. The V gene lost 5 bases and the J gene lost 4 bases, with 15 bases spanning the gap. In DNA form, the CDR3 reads TGTGCCAGCAGCCTCTCCGGGATTCTTTACAATGAGCAGTTCTTC. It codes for CASSLSGILYNEQFF.

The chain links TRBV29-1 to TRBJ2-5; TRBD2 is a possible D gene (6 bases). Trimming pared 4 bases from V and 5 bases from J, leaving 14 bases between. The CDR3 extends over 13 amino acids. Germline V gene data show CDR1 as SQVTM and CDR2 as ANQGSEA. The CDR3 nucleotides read TGCAGCGTTGGGCGGGGCCCCAGGGAGACCCAGTACTTC. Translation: CSVGRGPRETQYF. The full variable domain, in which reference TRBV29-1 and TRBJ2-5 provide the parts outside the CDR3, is SAVISQKPSRDICQRGTSLTIQCQVDSQVTMMFWYRQQPGQSLTLIATANQGSEATYESGFVIDKFPISRPNLTFSTLTVSNMSPEDSSIYLCSVGRGPRETQYFGPGTRLLVL.

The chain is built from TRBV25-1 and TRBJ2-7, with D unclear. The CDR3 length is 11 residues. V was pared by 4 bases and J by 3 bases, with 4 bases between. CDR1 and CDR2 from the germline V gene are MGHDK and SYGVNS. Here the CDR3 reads CASSAFYEQYF. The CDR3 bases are TGTGCCAGCAGTGCCTTCTACGAGCAGTACTTC.

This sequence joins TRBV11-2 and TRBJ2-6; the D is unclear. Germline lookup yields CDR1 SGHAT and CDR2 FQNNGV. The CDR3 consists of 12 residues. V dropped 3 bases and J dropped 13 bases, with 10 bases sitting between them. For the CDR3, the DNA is TGTGCCAGCAGCTTGATTGATACGGTCCTGACTTTC. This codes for CASSLIDTVLTF.

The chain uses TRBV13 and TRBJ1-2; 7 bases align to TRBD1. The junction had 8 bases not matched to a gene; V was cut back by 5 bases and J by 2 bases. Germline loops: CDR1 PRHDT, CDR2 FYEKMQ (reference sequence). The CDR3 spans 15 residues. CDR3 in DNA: TGTGCCAGCAGCGCCCGACAGGGCGGGAACTATGGCTACACCTTC. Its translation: CASSARQGGNYGYTF.

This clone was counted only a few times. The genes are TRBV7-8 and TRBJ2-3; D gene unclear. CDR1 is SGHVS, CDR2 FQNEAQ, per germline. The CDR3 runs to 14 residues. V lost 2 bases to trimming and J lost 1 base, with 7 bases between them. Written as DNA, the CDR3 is TGTGCCAGCAGCTTACTCCGGGGCACAGATACGCAGTATTTT. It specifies CASSLLRGTDTQYF.

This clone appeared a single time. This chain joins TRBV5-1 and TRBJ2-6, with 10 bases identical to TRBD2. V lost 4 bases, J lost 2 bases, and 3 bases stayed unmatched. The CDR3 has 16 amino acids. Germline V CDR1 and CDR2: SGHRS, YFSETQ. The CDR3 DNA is TGCGCCAGCAGCCCGGGGACTAGCGCTGGGGCCAACGTCCTGACTTTC. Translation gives CASSPGTSAGANVLTF.

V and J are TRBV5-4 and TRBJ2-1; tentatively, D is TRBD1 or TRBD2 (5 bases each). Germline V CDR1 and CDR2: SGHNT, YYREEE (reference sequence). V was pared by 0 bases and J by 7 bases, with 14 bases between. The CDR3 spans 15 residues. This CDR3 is CASSLAPAEGNEQFF. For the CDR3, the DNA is TGTGCCAGCAGCTTGGCGCCAGCCGAGGGGAATGAGCAGTTCTTC.

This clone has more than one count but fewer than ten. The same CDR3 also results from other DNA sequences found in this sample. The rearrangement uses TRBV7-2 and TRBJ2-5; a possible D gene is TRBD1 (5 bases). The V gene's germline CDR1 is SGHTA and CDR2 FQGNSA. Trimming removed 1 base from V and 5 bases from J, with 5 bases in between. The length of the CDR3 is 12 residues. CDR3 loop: CASSLDRETQYF. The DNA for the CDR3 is TGTGCCAGCAGCTTAGACAGGGAGACCCAGTACTTC.

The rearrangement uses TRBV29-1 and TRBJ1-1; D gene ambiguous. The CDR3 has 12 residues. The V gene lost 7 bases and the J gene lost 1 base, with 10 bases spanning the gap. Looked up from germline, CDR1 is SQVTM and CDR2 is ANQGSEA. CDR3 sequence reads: CSGAEGNTEAFF. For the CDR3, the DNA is TGCAGCGGGGCAGAGGGGAACACTGAAGCTTTCTTT.

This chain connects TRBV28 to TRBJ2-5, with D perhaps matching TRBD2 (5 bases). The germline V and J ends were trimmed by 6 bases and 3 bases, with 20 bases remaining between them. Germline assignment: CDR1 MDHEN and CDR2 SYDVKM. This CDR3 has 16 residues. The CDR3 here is CASSPLFEAGKETQYF. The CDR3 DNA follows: TGTGCCAGCAGCCCTCTCTTTGAGGCGGGCAAAGAGACCCAGTACTTC.

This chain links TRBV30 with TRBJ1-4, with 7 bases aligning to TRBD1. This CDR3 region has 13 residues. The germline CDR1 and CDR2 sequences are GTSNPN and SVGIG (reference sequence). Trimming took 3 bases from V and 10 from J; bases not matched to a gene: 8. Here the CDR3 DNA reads TGTGCCTGGAGCGCAGGACAGGCCGGAAAACTGTTTTTT. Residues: CAWSAGQAGKLFF. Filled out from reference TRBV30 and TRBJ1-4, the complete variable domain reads SQTIHQWPATLVQPVGSPLSLECTVEGTSNPNLYWYRQAAGRGLQLLFYSVGIGQISSEVPQNLSASRPQDRQFILSSKKLLLSDSGFYLCAWSAGQAGKLFFGSGTQLSVL.

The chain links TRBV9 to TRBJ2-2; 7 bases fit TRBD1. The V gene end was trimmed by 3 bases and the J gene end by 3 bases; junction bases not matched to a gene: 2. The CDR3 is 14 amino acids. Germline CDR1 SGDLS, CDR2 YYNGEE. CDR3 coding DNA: TGTGCCAGCAGCGCTCAGGGGGACACCGGGGAGCTGTTTTTT. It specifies CASSAQGDTGELFF.

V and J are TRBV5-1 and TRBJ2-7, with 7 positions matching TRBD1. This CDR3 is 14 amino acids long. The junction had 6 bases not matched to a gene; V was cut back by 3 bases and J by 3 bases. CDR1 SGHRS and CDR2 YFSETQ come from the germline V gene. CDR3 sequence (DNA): TGCGCCAGCAGCTGGGGGACAGATTACTACGAGCAGTACTTC. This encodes CASSWGTDYYEQYF.

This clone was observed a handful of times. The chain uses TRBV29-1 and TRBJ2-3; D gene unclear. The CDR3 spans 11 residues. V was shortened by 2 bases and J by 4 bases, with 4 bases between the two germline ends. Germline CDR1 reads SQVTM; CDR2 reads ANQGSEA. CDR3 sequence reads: CSVETADTQYF. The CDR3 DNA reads TGCAGCGTTGAAACTGCAGATACGCAGTATTTT.

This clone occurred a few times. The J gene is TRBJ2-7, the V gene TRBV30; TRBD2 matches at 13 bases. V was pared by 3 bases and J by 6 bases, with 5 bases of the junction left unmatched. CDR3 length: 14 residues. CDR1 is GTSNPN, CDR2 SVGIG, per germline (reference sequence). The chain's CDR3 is CAWSGTSGVSEQYF. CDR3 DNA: TGTGCCTGGAGCGGGACTAGCGGGGTGAGCGAGCAGTACTTC. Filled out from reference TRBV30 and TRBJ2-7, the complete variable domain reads SQTIHQWPATLVQPVGSPLSLECTVEGTSNPNLYWYRQAAGRGLQLLFYSVGIGQISSEVPQNLSASRPQDRQFILSSKKLLLSDSGFYLCAWSGTSGVSEQYFGPGTRLTVT.

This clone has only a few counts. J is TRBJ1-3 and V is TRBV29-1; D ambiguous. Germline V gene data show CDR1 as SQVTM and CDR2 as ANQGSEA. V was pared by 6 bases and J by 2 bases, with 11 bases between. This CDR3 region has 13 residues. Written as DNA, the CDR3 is TGCAGCGTGACGGGAAATCCTGGAAACACCATATATTTT. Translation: CSVTGNPGNTIYF.

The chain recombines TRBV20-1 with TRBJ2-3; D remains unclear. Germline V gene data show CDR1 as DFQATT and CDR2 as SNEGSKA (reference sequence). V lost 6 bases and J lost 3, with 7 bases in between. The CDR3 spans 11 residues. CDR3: CSAPKTDTQYF. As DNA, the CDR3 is TGCAGTGCCCCCAAGACAGATACGCAGTATTTT.

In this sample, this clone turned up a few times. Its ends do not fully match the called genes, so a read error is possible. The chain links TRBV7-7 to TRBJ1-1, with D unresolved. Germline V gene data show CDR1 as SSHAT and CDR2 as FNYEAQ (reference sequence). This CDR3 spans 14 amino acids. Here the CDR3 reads CASSLSKGDTEAFF. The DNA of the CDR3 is TGTGCTAGCAGCTTATCAAAGGGAGACACTGAAGCTTTCTTT.

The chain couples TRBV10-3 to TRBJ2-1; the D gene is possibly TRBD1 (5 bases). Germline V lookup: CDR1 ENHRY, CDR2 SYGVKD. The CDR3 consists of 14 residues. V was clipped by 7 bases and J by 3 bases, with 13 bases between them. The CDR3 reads CAITPRGDYNEQFF. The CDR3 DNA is TGTGCCATCACCCCAAGGGGTGACTACAATGAGCAGTTCTTC.